These 9 T cell receptor beta chains share one sample of origin, sequenced in a study of vaccination effects on CD4 cells after COVID-19. Their target antigens are unknown. With 10 to 11 days of culture completed, CD4+ T cells were isolated. Sequencing used immunoSEQ multiplex PCR; TCRdb keeps in-frame clones, though not all of them. The profile shows tens of thousands of clones, around three quarters of them singletons. The sequenced sample was CD4+ T cells from PBMCs cultured without peptide, obtained before COVID-19 vaccination. These receptors all stem from a human donor who received a COVID-19 vaccine.

This clone was seen a handful of times. This chain links TRBV7-9 with TRBJ1-1; D is possibly TRBD1 (5 bases). The CDR3 length is 13 residues. Germline V gene data show CDR1 as SEHNR and CDR2 as FQNEAQ (reference sequence). The V gene lost 6 bases and the J gene lost 4 bases, with 12 bases spanning the gap. The CDR3 bases are TGTGCCAGCAGGTTGACCGGGACCACTGAAGCTTTCTTT. Its protein is CASRLTGTTEAFF.

This chain uses TRBV6-1 with TRBJ2-7; 8 nucleotides agree with TRBD1. This CDR3 comprises 16 residues. V shed 1 base, J shed 2 bases, and the junction held 7 bases outside the gene matches. Looked up from germline, CDR1 is MNHNS and CDR2 is SASEGT. The DNA of the CDR3 is TGTGCCAGCAGTGAAGGACTAGGACAGGGACCCTACGAGCAGTACGTC. Amino acids: CASSEGLGQGPYEQYV.

J is TRBJ1-2 and V is TRBV7-9; 9 bases are a match to TRBD1. CDR1 and CDR2 from the germline V gene are SEHNR and FQNEAQ (reference sequence). The CDR3 sequence is 16 residues long. The junction had 11 bases not matched to a gene; V was cut back by 5 bases and J by 4 bases. CDR3 sequence (DNA): TGTGCCAGCAGCAAAACTTTACAGGGGGCGGCCTATGGCTACACCTTC. The encoded protein is CASSKTLQGAAYGYTF.

The V call is TRBV5-1, the J call TRBJ1-4, with D maybe TRBD1 (6 bases). The CDR3 totals 13 residues. V lost 5 bases and J lost 8, with 13 bases in between. Germline V gene lookup returns CDR1 SGHRS and CDR2 YFSETQ. This chain's CDR3 is CASRPGVDEKLFF. DNA of the CDR3: TGCGCCAGCAGGCCAGGGGTAGACGAAAAACTGTTTTTT. The variable domain in full, with the rest retrieved from reference TRBV5-1 and TRBJ1-4, is KAGVTQTPRYLIKTRGQQVTLSCSPISGHRSVSWYQQTPGQGLQFLFEYFSETQRNKGNFPGRFSGRQFSNSRSEMNVSTLELGDSALYLCASRPGVDEKLFFGSGTQLSVL.

The gene calls are TRBV5-8 and TRBJ2-5, with TRBD1 matching 8 bases. CDR3 length equals 15 residues. The J segment lost 4 bases and the V segment lost 3 bases, leaving 8 bases of the junction unmatched. The germline CDR1 and CDR2 sequences are SGHTS and YDEGEE. The CDR3 spells CASSSRDRKRETQYF. CDR3 DNA: TGTGCCAGCAGCTCCCGGGACAGGAAGCGAGAGACCCAGTACTTC.

This clone was counted a single time. The chain couples TRBV7-3 to TRBJ2-3, with a weak D call TRBD1 (6 bases). Between the trimmed V and J ends, which lost 5 bases and 0 bases, there was a span of 12 bases. CDR3 length: 15 amino acids. Per the germline V gene, CDR1 is SGHTA and CDR2 is FQGTGA. The DNA for the CDR3 is TGTGCCAGCAGCGCGACAGGCACTAGCACAGATACGCAGTATTTT. It yields the protein CASSATGTSTDTQYF. The full variable domain, its missing parts supplied by reference TRBV7-3 and TRBJ2-3, is GAGVSQTPSNKVTEKGKYVELRCDPISGHTALYWYRQSLGQGPEFLIYFQGTGAADDSGLPNDRFFAVRPEGSVSTLKIQRTERGDSAVYLCASSATGTSTDTQYFGPGTRLTVL.

The chain is built from TRBV6-1 and TRBJ1-5; D ambiguous. The CDR3 extends over 15 amino acids. The germline CDR1 and CDR2 sequences are MNHNS and SASEGT. Trimming shortened V by 1 base and J by 5 bases, and 12 bases separated the two germline ends. The CDR3 is CASSEGPGLYQPQHF. As DNA, the CDR3 is TGTGCCAGCAGTGAAGGGCCAGGACTATATCAGCCCCAGCATTTT.

The chain combines TRBV28 with TRBJ1-6; D gene uncertain. V was cut by 10 bases and J by 7 bases, with 11 bases left in between. This CDR3 has 12 amino acids. The germline gives CDR1 MDHEN, CDR2 SYDVKM. CDR3: CATTTLNSPLHF. CDR3 bases: TGTGCCACGACAACATTGAATTCACCCCTCCACTTT. The variable domain in full, with the rest retrieved from reference TRBV28 and TRBJ1-6, is DVKVTQSSRYLVKRTGEKVFLECVQDMDHENMFWYRQDPGLGLRLIYFSYDVKMKEKGDIPEGYSVSREKKERFSLILESASTNQTSMYLCATTTLNSPLHFGNGTRLTVT.

This chain connects TRBV3-1 (or the pseudogene TRBV3-2) to TRBJ2-3; 10 bases fit TRBD2. Germline V gene lookup returns CDR1 LGHDT and CDR2 YNNKEL (reference sequence). The junction had 7 bases not matched to a gene; V was cut back by 1 base and J by 3 bases. This CDR3 has 17 residues. The CDR3 here is CASSQVGAGGETDTQYF. The CDR3 DNA reads as TGTGCCAGCAGCCAAGTTGGAGCGGGGGGGGAGACAGATACGCAGTATTTT.